These 19 T cell receptor beta chains originate from one sample sequenced in a study of shared clonotypes between healthy human individuals (dated by TCRdb to about 2020). Libraries came from the immunoSEQ multiplex PCR assay. In TCRdb, the immuneACCESS table is reduced to in-frame sequences with V and J assigned. These tables do not hold every clone; where another copy was compared, an unresolved V gene accounts for under half, and the others remain unexplained. The sample includes approximately 2.4 million clones, with almost 96% observed a single time. The leading ten clones occupy approximately 0.13% of the sample. The source material was naive CD4+ T cells sorted from blood. The sample's cell subset or site label, decoded: CD45RA+ positively selected. The receptor set was obtained from a man between 18 and 35 years old in good health.

This rearrangement joins TRBV2 to TRBJ2-1, with D perhaps matching TRBD2 (6 bases). CDR3 length: 15 amino acids. Germline-derived CDR1 and CDR2 are SNHLY and FYNNEI. Deletions cut 6 bases from V and 2 bases from J, with 14 bases between. CDR3 protein: CASSLGTGAYNEQFF. CDR3 bases: TGTGCCAGCAGCTTAGGTACGGGAGCCTACAATGAGCAGTTCTTC.

The chain is built from TRBV30 and TRBJ2-7; D gene unclear. The length of the CDR3 is 12 residues. Germline V gene data show CDR1 as GTSNPN and CDR2 as SVGIG (reference sequence). Deletions cut 1 base from V and 8 bases from J, with 12 bases between. The CDR3: CAWSGNSPKQYF. CDR3 nucleotide sequence: TGTGCCTGGAGTGGTAACAGCCCAAAGCAGTACTTC.

The chain's CDR3 is CASSSRTGGISDTQYF. In DNA form, the CDR3 reads TGTGCCAGCAGCTCGCGGACAGGGGGTATATCGGATACGCAGTATTTT. The chain joins TRBV5-4 to TRBJ2-3, with 10 bases aligning to TRBD1. The CDR3 sequence is 16 residues long. The germline gives CDR1 SGHNT, CDR2 YYREEE (reference sequence). Trimming took 3 bases from V and 6 from J; bases not matched to a gene: 10.

The chain carries TRBV5-1 and TRBJ1-4; a possible D gene is TRBD1 (6 bases). CDR1 is SGHRS, CDR2 YFSETQ, per germline. Trimming left V 3 bases short and J 5 bases short, with 14 bases between. The CDR3 totals 15 residues. The CDR3 sequence: CASSSSGAQNEKLFF. The CDR3 coding sequence is TGCGCCAGCAGCTCGTCAGGGGCCCAAAATGAAAAACTGTTTTTT. Looking up the rest from reference TRBV5-1 and TRBJ1-4 gives the full variable domain: KAGVTQTPRYLIKTRGQQVTLSCSPISGHRSVSWYQQTPGQGLQFLFEYFSETQRNKGNFPGRFSGRQFSNSRSEMNVSTLELGDSALYLCASSSSGAQNEKLFFGSGTQLSVL.

This clone showed up just a few times. This chain uses TRBV2 with TRBJ1-5; the D gene is possibly TRBD1 (5 bases). This CDR3 region has 13 residues. Trimming pared 7 bases from V and 4 bases from J, leaving 11 bases between. CDR1 is SNHLY and CDR2 is FYNNEI in the germline V gene. The chain's CDR3 is CASTWDRNQPQHF. The DNA of the CDR3 is TGTGCCAGCACGTGGGACCGAAATCAGCCCCAGCATTTT.

J is TRBJ1-2 and V is TRBV15, with D unresolved. Trimming cost V 0 bases and J 4 bases, with 12 bases left between them. The CDR3 consists of 15 residues. Germline CDR1 is LNHNV and CDR2 is YYDKDF (reference sequence). The CDR3 bases are TGTGCCACCAGCAGAGACCACGGGGAGGGCTATGGCTACACCTTC. Protein product: CATSRDHGEGYGYTF.

The chain links TRBV6-5 to TRBJ2-6; no reliable D call. CDR1 and CDR2 (germline): MNHEY, SVGAGI. CDR3 length: 13 amino acids. V lost 6 bases, J lost 4 bases, and 7 bases lay in between. The CDR3 DNA sequence: TGTGCCAGCAGGGATTTGGGGGCCAACGTCCTGACTTTC. Translating it yields CASRDLGANVLTF.

V gene TRBV9 combines with J gene TRBJ1-5; D perhaps matches TRBD1 (6 bases). V was shortened by 4 bases and J by 0 bases, with 11 bases between the two germline ends. There are 15 residues in the CDR3. CDR1 and CDR2 (germline): SGDLS, YYNGEE. CDR3 sequence (DNA): TGTGCCAGCAGCTCCAGGGGTCTTAGCAATCAGCCCCAGCATTTT. It yields the protein CASSSRGLSNQPQHF. The whole variable domain, remainder taken from reference TRBV9 and TRBJ1-5, is DSGVTQTPKHLITATGQRVTLRCSPRSGDLSVYWYQQSLDQGLQFLIQYYNGEERAKGNILERFSAQQFPDLHSELNLSSLELGDSALYFCASSSRGLSNQPQHFGDGTRLSIL.

The chain has TRBV11-2 and TRBJ2-6; 9 nucleotides match TRBD1. The CDR3 runs 17 residues. V gave up 2 bases and J gave up 2 bases; unmatched junction bases: 4. The germline gives CDR1 SGHAT, CDR2 FQNNGV. In DNA form, the CDR3 reads TGTGCCAGCAGCTTACCGGGACAGGGACCTGGGGCCAACGTCCTGACTTTC. This encodes CASSLPGQGPGANVLTF.

The chain employs TRBV2 and TRBJ1-6, with 9 positions matching TRBD1. J was trimmed by 12 bases and V by 7 bases; bases with no gene match: 7. The CDR3 is 13 amino acids. Germline CDR1 SNHLY, CDR2 FYNNEI. The CDR3 region is CASIGTGSVPLHF. CDR3 nucleotides: TGTGCCAGCATAGGGACAGGGTCGGTACCCCTCCACTTT.

This sequence joins TRBV19 and TRBJ2-4, with TRBD2 identical over 7 bases. The ends lost 8 bases at V and 2 bases at J; junction bases unmatched: 9. In germline, CDR1 is LNHDA, CDR2 SQIVND (reference sequence). There are 15 residues in the CDR3. CDR3 amino acids: CASCRGGTTKNIQYF. Here the CDR3 DNA reads TGTGCCAGTTGTAGAGGCGGGACTACCAAAAACATTCAGTACTTC.

The CDR3 DNA reads TGTGCCAGCAGTGAACAAGGCGGGCGGTTCAGCTCCTACGAGCAGTACTTC. The encoded protein is CASSEQGGRFSSYEQYF. The chain has TRBV2 and TRBJ2-7, with D possibly matching TRBD2 (5 bases). Germline assignment: CDR1 SNHLY and CDR2 FYNNEI. V lost 2 bases to trimming and J lost 0 bases, with 17 bases between them. The CDR3 is 17 residues long.

V is TRBV21-1 and J is TRBJ1-1; the listed D gene, TRBD1, was not tested against the DNA. TRBV21-1 is noted as a pseudogene. The CDR3 loop spans 16 amino acids. The CDR3 region has the DNA TGTGCCAGCAGCAAAAAGGGGACAGGGGGCATACCTGAAGCTTTCTTT. Translating gives CASSKKGTGGIPEAFF.

The chain couples TRBV15 to TRBJ2-4; perhaps TRBD2 as D (5 bases). CDR3 length: 17 residues. Germline V CDR1 and CDR2: LNHNV, YYDKDF (reference sequence). With 0 bases removed from V and 0 bases from J, the gap between germline ends came to 12 bases. CDR3 sequence reads: CATSRDPTGKAKNIQYF. CDR3 nucleotide sequence: TGTGCCACCAGCAGAGATCCTACGGGGAAAGCCAAAAACATTCAGTACTTC.

The chain combines TRBV11-2 with TRBJ2-1; weak D call: TRBD1 (6 bases). V gave up 1 base and J gave up 10 bases, with 11 bases separating them. The V gene's germline CDR1 is SGHAT and CDR2 FQNNGV. This CDR3 is 13 amino acids long. CDR3 sequence (DNA): TGTGCCAGCAGCTTAGGACAGGTAAGCGAGCAGTTCTTC. Translation gives CASSLGQVSEQFF.

The genes are TRBV10-1 and TRBJ1-2; tentative D call: TRBD1 (5 bases). The length of the CDR3 is 13 residues. Germline V gene sequence: CDR1 WNHNN, CDR2 SYGVQD (reference sequence). Trimming removed 8 bases from V and 7 bases from J, with 17 bases in between. CDR3 sequence: CASGSGTTGGYTF. The CDR3 nucleotides read TGCGCCAGCGGTTCCGGGACGACGGGTGGCTACACCTTC.

The chain combines TRBV5-1 with TRBJ1-2; 7 nucleotides line up with TRBD1. Germline values: CDR1 SGHRS, CDR2 YFSETQ. The V and J ends lost 3 bases and 0 bases, in that order; junction bases with no gene match: 5. CDR3 length: 15 residues. CDR3 residues: CASSSEQGSNYGYTF. CDR3 nucleotide sequence: TGCGCCAGCAGCTCCGAACAGGGGTCTAACTATGGCTACACCTTC.

The V gene is TRBV29-1, the J gene TRBJ2-7; 8 bases agree with TRBD2. The germline V gene has CDR1 SQVTM and CDR2 ANQGSEA. The junction had 2 bases not matched to a gene; V was cut back by 5 bases and J by 2 bases. The CDR3 is 12 residues long. This CDR3 reads CSVLAGTYEQYF. DNA for the CDR3: TGCAGCGTTTTAGCGGGGACCTACGAGCAGTACTTC.

The chain employs TRBV11-2 and TRBJ1-1, with D hard to call. The CDR3 runs to 15 residues. V was cut by 5 bases and J by 1 base, with 14 bases left in between. CDR1 and CDR2 (germline): SGHAT, FQNNGV. DNA for the CDR3: TGTGCCAGCAGCCCCCCTGGGCGGGGGAACACTGAAGCTTTCTTT. It specifies CASSPPGRGNTEAFF.